Each of the 26 T cell receptor beta chains below was sequenced from the same sample in a study of shared clonotypes between healthy human individuals. Clones were read by immunoSEQ multiplex PCR, and TCRdb kept only the in-frame ones, dropping some. The table lists over a million clones, approximately 96% of them singletons, with roughly 1.1% in the top ten. Sequencing was carried out using naive CD4+ T cells sorted from blood. Subset: CD45RA+ positively selected. Receptors were obtained from a man younger than 40 in good health.

This chain joins TRBV11-3 and TRBJ2-1, with D perhaps being TRBD1 or TRBD2 (5 bases each). This CDR3 has 16 residues. CDR1 is SGHNT and CDR2 is YENEEA in the germline V gene. V gave up 1 base and J gave up 0 bases, with 10 bases separating them. CDR3 loop: CASSLAAGSSYNEQFF. The CDR3, as DNA: TGTGCCAGCAGCTTAGCCGCAGGGAGCTCCTACAATGAGCAGTTCTTC.

The chain recombines TRBV7-9 with TRBJ2-1; TRBD2 matches 8 bases. The germline V gene has CDR1 SEHNR and CDR2 FQNEAQ (reference sequence). The CDR3 totals 15 residues. Losses at the gene ends were 7 bases for V and 5 bases for J; bases not matched to a gene: 10. The CDR3 bases are TGTGCCAGCAATCACCAAGCGGGAGTGGACAATGAGCAGTTCTTC. Protein sequence: CASNHQAGVDNEQFF.

The chain has TRBV27 and TRBJ2-5; D gene unclear. Trimming took off 1 base at V and 7 bases at J, with 7 bases between the two ends. This CDR3 has 12 residues. Germline lookup yields CDR1 MNHEY and CDR2 SMNVEV (reference sequence). The CDR3 DNA is TGTGCCAGCAGTTTATTGAAGGGGACCCAGTACTTC. As protein: CASSLLKGTQYF.

The DNA of the CDR3 is TGTGCCAGCAGTACCCGACGGCCCCAGCATTTT. As protein: CASSTRRPQHF. This chain connects TRBV28 to TRBJ1-5, with no clear D. The germline CDR1 and CDR2 sequences are MDHEN and SYDVKM. The V end was cut by 5 bases, the J end by 9 bases, with 8 bases between. The CDR3 is made up of 11 amino acids.

The chain links TRBV10-3 to TRBJ2-6; 7 bases fit TRBD2. The V segment lost 4 bases and the J segment 4 bases; nucleotides outside the gene matches: 7. The CDR3 is 16 residues long. Germline-derived CDR1 and CDR2 are ENHRY and SYGVKD. Here the CDR3 DNA reads TGTGCCATCAGTGTGGGACGGGAGGTCGGGGCCAACGTCCTGACTTTC. This gives the protein CAISVGREVGANVLTF.

As concerns this clone: Other nucleotide sequences in the sample specify the same CDR3. CDR3 amino acids: CASSLRGETQYF. The CDR3 nucleotides read TGTGCCAGCAGTTTACGCGGGGAGACCCAGTACTTC. The gene calls are TRBV27 and TRBJ2-5, with D possibly being TRBD2 (5 bases). V gave up 2 bases and J gave up 5 bases, with 6 bases separating them. The CDR3 length is 12 residues. Germline loops: CDR1 MNHEY, CDR2 SMNVEV (reference sequence).

The V call is TRBV19, the J call TRBJ2-7; 9 positions match TRBD1. Germline CDR1 reads LNHDA; CDR2 reads SQIVND (reference sequence). This CDR3 region has 14 residues. After removal of 8 bases from V and 3 bases from J, the junction contained 8 bases not matched to a gene. CDR3 in amino acids: CASAGQGLFYEQYF. The CDR3 nucleotides read TGTGCCAGTGCGGGACAGGGCCTCTTCTACGAGCAGTACTTC.

The chain carries TRBV19 and TRBJ1-1; the D gene is possibly TRBD1 (6 bases). Germline CDR1 is LNHDA and CDR2 is SQIVND (reference sequence). The V and J ends lost 6 bases and 4 bases respectively, with 15 bases between them. The CDR3 consists of 14 residues. DNA for the CDR3: TGTGCCAGTAGACTGGGGGGGCAGGCCACTGAAGCTTTCTTT. This sequence encodes CASRLGGQATEAFF.

This clone was picked up a small number of times. This chain joins TRBV15 and TRBJ1-4, with a tentative D call TRBD1 (6 bases). Germline CDR1 is LNHNV and CDR2 is YYDKDF (reference sequence). This CDR3 has 16 amino acids. Trimming removed 9 bases from V and 0 bases from J, with 17 bases in between. DNA for the CDR3: TGTGCCACTGGGGGACAAGGGAAAACAACTAATGAAAAACTGTTTTTT. It codes for CATGGQGKTTNEKLFF.

The chain couples TRBV14 to TRBJ1-1, with TRBD1 identical over 7 bases. CDR3 length: 14 amino acids. From germline, CDR1 is SGHDN and CDR2 FVKESK. Unmatched junction bases numbered 3, after V lost 4 bases and J lost 1 base. In nucleotides, the CDR3 is TGTGCCAGCAGCCGCAGGGGGGGGAACACTGAAGCTTTCTTT. Amino acids: CASSRRGGNTEAFF.

J is TRBJ2-3 and V is TRBV7-3; TRBD1 matches 8 bases. CDR3 size: 13 residues. V dropped 9 bases and J dropped 5; count of bases not matched to a gene: 7. Germline V gene lookup returns CDR1 SGHTA and CDR2 FQGTGA. The CDR3: CASGDRPGDTQYF. The CDR3 DNA reads TGTGCCAGTGGGGACAGGCCTGGAGATACGCAGTATTTT.

This chain uses TRBV19 with TRBJ1-5, with a possible D match to TRBD1 (6 bases). Germline CDR1 reads LNHDA; CDR2 reads SQIVND (reference sequence). V lost 3 bases and J 1 base, leaving 16 bases between the germline ends. The CDR3 is 17 residues long. The CDR3 DNA reads TGTGCCAGTAGTATTCGTTTACTGGGACAAAGCAATCAGCCCCAGCATTTT. Translated: CASSIRLLGQSNQPQHF. Complete variable domain (other parts from reference TRBV19 and TRBJ1-5): DGGITQSPKYLFRKEGQNVTLSCEQNLNHDAMYWYRQDPGQGLRLIYYSQIVNDFQKGDIAEGYSVSREKKESFPLTVTSAQKNPTAFYLCASSIRLLGQSNQPQHFGDGTRLSIL.

The V and J genes are TRBV5-8 and TRBJ2-1; D unresolved. This CDR3 spans 13 amino acids. Germline assignment: CDR1 SGHTS and CDR2 YDEGEE. V was clipped by 4 bases and J by 2 bases, with 7 bases between them. CDR3: CASSRSTYNEQFF. In nucleotides, the CDR3 is TGTGCCAGCAGCCGGTCGACCTACAATGAGCAGTTCTTC.

Comments on this clone: The same CDR3 can be traced to other DNA sequences in this sample. This rearrangement joins TRBV5-1 to TRBJ2-3; D possibly corresponds to TRBD1 (6 bases). Per germline, CDR1 SGHRS and CDR2 YFSETQ. CDR3 length: 13 amino acids. Trimming took 1 base from V and 3 from J, leaving 6 bases between them. The CDR3 is CASSLTGTDTQYF. Here the CDR3 DNA reads TGCGCCAGCAGCTTGACAGGGACAGATACGCAGTATTTT.

The gene calls are TRBV28 and TRBJ2-3; unclear D gene. Per germline, CDR1 MDHEN and CDR2 SYDVKM. V lost 1 base to trimming and J lost 2 bases, with 7 bases between them. This CDR3 has 14 amino acids. The CDR3 nucleotides are TGTGCCAGCAGTTTATCGAGAAACACAGATACGCAGTATTTT. It is translated as CASSLSRNTDTQYF.

This chain joins TRBV9 and TRBJ2-1; D assignment may be TRBD1 or TRBD2 (5 bases each). Trimming shortened V by 0 bases and J by 4 bases, and 11 bases separated the two germline ends. Looked up from germline, CDR1 is SGDLS and CDR2 is YYNGEE. This CDR3 contains 15 residues. CDR3 sequence reads: CASSVATRGYNEQFF. CDR3 sequence (DNA): TGTGCCAGCAGCGTAGCTACGAGGGGTTACAATGAGCAGTTCTTC.

The chain combines TRBV9 with TRBJ2-1, with no clear D. The germline CDR1 and CDR2 sequences are SGDLS and YYNGEE. V lost 0 bases and J lost 6, with 22 bases in between. The CDR3 loop spans 18 amino acids. CDR3 in DNA: TGTGCCAGCAGCGTAGATGCGGCGTCCCATCACCCCGCCAATGAGCAGTTCTTC. Amino acid sequence: CASSVDAASHHPANEQFF. Combining the CDR3 with reference TRBV9 and TRBJ2-1 gives the whole variable domain DSGVTQTPKHLITATGQRVTLRCSPRSGDLSVYWYQQSLDQGLQFLIQYYNGEERAKGNILERFSAQQFPDLHSELNLSSLELGDSALYFCASSVDAASHHPANEQFFGPGTRLTVL.

The chain joins TRBV28 to TRBJ1-5, with TRBD1 identical over 7 bases. Germline assignment: CDR1 MDHEN and CDR2 SYDVKM. After removal of 8 bases from V and 5 bases from J, the junction contained 6 bases not matched to a gene. The CDR3 runs 13 residues. The CDR3 sequence: CASYRQGYQPQHF. The CDR3 region has the DNA TGTGCCAGCTACCGACAGGGCTATCAGCCCCAGCATTTT.

The chain has TRBV7-9 and TRBJ2-3; no reliable D call. Germline V gene lookup returns CDR1 SEHNR and CDR2 FQNEAQ (reference sequence). This CDR3 comprises 14 residues. The V gene lost 6 bases and the J gene lost 6 bases, with 16 bases spanning the gap. The CDR3 loop is CASRTHATPDTQYF. CDR3 coding DNA: TGTGCCAGCAGGACACACGCGACACCGGATACGCAGTATTTT.

The chain uses TRBV7-8 and TRBJ2-3, with TRBD2 identical over 11 bases. CDR1 is SGHVS, CDR2 FQNEAQ, per germline. Trimming removed 1 base from V and 4 bases from J; junction bases left unmatched: 7. The CDR3 loop spans 17 amino acids. The CDR3 loop is CASSLVAGGLSADTQYF. In DNA form, the CDR3 reads TGTGCCAGCAGCTTAGTAGCGGGAGGGCTCTCCGCAGATACGCAGTATTTT.

The V gene is TRBV30, the J gene TRBJ2-1, with a weak D call TRBD1 (5 bases). The ends were cut back, 3 bases at V and 0 bases at J, with 12 bases in the middle. In germline, CDR1 is GTSNPN, CDR2 SVGIG (reference sequence). This CDR3 has 15 amino acids. CDR3 coding DNA: TGTGCCTGGAGCCTTGACAGCAGCTCCTACAATGAGCAGTTCTTC. This gives the protein CAWSLDSSSYNEQFF.

Note on this clone: Other DNA sequences of this sample code for an identical CDR3. The V gene is TRBV5-1, the J gene TRBJ2-1; possibly TRBD2 for D (6 bases). Germline loops: CDR1 SGHRS, CDR2 YFSETQ. The CDR3 extends over 12 amino acids. Deletions cut 2 bases from V and 6 bases from J, with 6 bases between. The CDR3 DNA reads as TGCGCCAGCAGCTTCGGGGGCAATGAGCAGTTCTTC. This gives the protein CASSFGGNEQFF.

This clone was observed a single time. J is TRBJ2-2 and V is TRBV7-2; 13 bases map to TRBD2. V lost 6 bases, J lost 5 bases, and 9 bases stayed unmatched. CDR1 SGHTA and CDR2 FQGNSA come from the germline V gene. The CDR3 spans 17 residues. CDR3 residues: CASSPLPGLAGTGELFF. CDR3 DNA sequence: TGTGCCAGCAGTCCCCTCCCGGGACTAGCGGGAACCGGGGAGCTGTTTTTT.

J is TRBJ2-2 and V is TRBV19; D is ambiguous. CDR1 is LNHDA, CDR2 SQIVND, per germline (reference sequence). This CDR3 spans 12 amino acids. V was shortened by 2 bases and J by 6 bases, with 4 bases between the two germline ends. CDR3 protein: CASSIISGELFF. DNA for the CDR3: TGTGCCAGTAGTATAATTTCCGGGGAGCTGTTTTTT.

J is TRBJ2-3 and V is TRBV6-4; TRBD1 or TRBD2 may be the D gene (6 bases each). CDR1 and CDR2 (germline): MRHNA, SNTAGT. The CDR3 length is 14 residues. V lost 9 bases and J 6 bases, leaving 19 bases between the germline ends. Here the CDR3 reads CASGFGGPGDTQYF. The CDR3 nucleotides read TGTGCCAGTGGCTTCGGGGGCCCGGGGGATACGCAGTATTTT.

Points on this clone: One end of the junction is discordant with germline, which a read error may explain. The rearrangement uses TRBV7-7 and TRBJ1-6, with 7 bases fitting TRBD1. The CDR3 is 17 amino acids. The germline CDR1 and CDR2 sequences are SSHAT and FNYEAQ (reference sequence). Written as DNA, the CDR3 is TGTGCTAGCAGCTCTAGACCGGGACAGAAGTTTAATTCACCCCTCCACTTT. Translating it yields CASSSRPGQKFNSPLHF.